This T cell receptor (beta chain) was profiled in a study of naive and memory T cell subsets. The beta constant-region primer was an equimolar mix of two oligonucleotides covering TRBC1 and TRBC2. The ligated cDNA underwent four PCR rounds using SP2 and nested alpha and beta constant-region primers. In TCRdb, the UMI-ligation and nested PCR reads were re-called with MiXCR into one record per CDR3 protein. The sample records 95,000 to 150,000 distinct CDR3 sequences, 36% being singletons. The CDR3 spans 15 residues. The germline V gene has CDR1 SGHVS and CDR2 FQNEAQ. Trimming left V 2 bases short and J 6 bases short, with 13 bases between.

This TCR was sampled from a human donor in good health. The rearrangement uses TRBV7-8 and TRBJ1-4; D may be TRBD1 (5 bases). Sequenced sample: central memory CD4+ T cells from blood. The CDR3, as DNA: TGTGCCAGCAGCTTAATCAGGGACGAGTATGAAAAACTGTTTTTT. Encoded protein: CASSLIRDEYEKLFF. Drawing the rest from reference TRBV7-8 and TRBJ1-4, the complete variable domain is GAGVSQSPRYKVAKRGQDVALRCDPISGHVSLFWYQQALGQGPEFLTYFQNEAQLDKSGLPSDRFFAERPEGSVSTLKIQRTQQEDSAVYLCASSLIRDEYEKLFFGSGTQLSVL.